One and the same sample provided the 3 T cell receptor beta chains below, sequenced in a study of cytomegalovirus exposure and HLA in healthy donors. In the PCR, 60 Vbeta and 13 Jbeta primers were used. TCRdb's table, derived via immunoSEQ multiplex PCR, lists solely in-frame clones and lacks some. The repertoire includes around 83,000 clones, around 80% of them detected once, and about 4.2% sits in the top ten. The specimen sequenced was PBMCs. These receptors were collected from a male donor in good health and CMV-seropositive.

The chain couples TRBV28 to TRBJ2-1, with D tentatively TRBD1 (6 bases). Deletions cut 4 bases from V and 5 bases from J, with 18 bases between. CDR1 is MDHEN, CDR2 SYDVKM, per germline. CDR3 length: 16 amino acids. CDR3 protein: CASSSGLQGENNEQFF. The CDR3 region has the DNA TGTGCCAGCAGTTCAGGTTTACAGGGAGAAAACAATGAGCAGTTCTTC.

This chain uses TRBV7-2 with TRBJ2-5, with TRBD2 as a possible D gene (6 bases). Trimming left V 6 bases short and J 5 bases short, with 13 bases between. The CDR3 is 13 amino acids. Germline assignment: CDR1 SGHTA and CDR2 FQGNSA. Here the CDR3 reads CASRRDRGETQYF. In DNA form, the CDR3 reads TGTGCCAGCAGGCGGGACCGAGGGGAGACCCAGTACTTC.

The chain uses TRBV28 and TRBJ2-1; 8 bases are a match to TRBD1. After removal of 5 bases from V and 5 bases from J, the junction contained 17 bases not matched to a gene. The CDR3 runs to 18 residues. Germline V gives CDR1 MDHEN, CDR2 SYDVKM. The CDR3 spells CASSPGQGRSTTHNEQFF. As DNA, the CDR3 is TGTGCCAGCAGTCCAGGACAGGGCCGGTCCACTACCCACAATGAGCAGTTCTTC.